This record looks at one T cell receptor beta chain sequence and its context. Its target antigen remains unknown. The sample holds no much larger clone one base away, and base qualities are not on file. The source of the sample is a study of blood T cell repertoires in COVID-19 (dated by TCRdb to about 2020). For the wider study: Collaborator samples came from the United States, Italy and Spain and covered acute and convalescent phases of COVID-19. The samples were drawn from the first 160 participants of the ongoing ImmuneRACE study and from under 1,500 subjects provided by 6 global collaborators. Where HLA class I and class II types were available, the types were taken from metadata supplied by the sample provider, not from assay-based typing. A de-identified subject ID, COVID-19 status, age in years and sex were almost always included in the sample metadata. Deeply sampled blood TCRbeta repertoires from subjects exposed to, actively infected with, or recovered from COVID-19 were included in the dataset. The prospective study material was composed of cDNA or gDNA derived from T cells, B-cell-depleted T cells, or PBMCs. The repertoires were made available in a free public database intended to serve as a resource for research on the immune response to SARS-CoV-2. What the study reported, not specific to this receptor: The amount of clinical and demographic metadata varied by source and participant and was provided uncurated.

Whole blood was collected in K2EDTA tubes by collaborating institutions according to the institutions' own protocols. Collaborator samples were shipped for TCRbeta analysis as frozen whole blood, isolated PBMCs, or DNA extracted from either sample type. The immunoSEQ Assay, a bias-controlled multiplex PCR, was used to amplify TCRbeta CDR3 regions from genomic DNA. Regarding the original processing steps: Within the assay, amplification of reference gene primers was used to estimate how many nucleated cells each sample contained. To quantify the absolute abundance of each unique TCRbeta CDR3 rearrangement, sequence reads were collapsed and filtered. Productive Simpson clonality was computed per sample as the square root of Simpson's diversity index over productive rearrangements. TCRdb retrieved this table from immuneACCESS and kept in-frame rearrangements only. Not all clones are present; in checked studies, unresolved V genes account for under half, and no reason is known for the remainder. V, J and clone size derive from that table, while D and trimming were established from the DNA sequence. Present in this sample are 80,000 to 100,000 clones, roughly nine tenths of which were seen just once. The top ten constitute about a tenth of the sample.

At the junction V is shortened by 6 bases and J by 1 base; bases outside the gene matches: 7. CDR1 and CDR2, looked up from the germline V gene (reference sequence), are MNHEY and SMNVEV. The CDR3 goes from the cysteine to the phenylalanine over 16 residues. Only CDR3 DNA remains: 48 bases, in frame from the first base. Recombination joined TRBV27 with TRBJ1-3; TRBD1 fits 9 bases in the junction. The sequence came from a man in his forties or fifties with acute or convalescent COVID-19. The sample was peripheral blood. The DNA sequence is TGTGCCAGCAGGACTACCGGGACAGGGTCTGGAAACACCATATATTTT. It translates as CASRTTGTGSGNTIYF.